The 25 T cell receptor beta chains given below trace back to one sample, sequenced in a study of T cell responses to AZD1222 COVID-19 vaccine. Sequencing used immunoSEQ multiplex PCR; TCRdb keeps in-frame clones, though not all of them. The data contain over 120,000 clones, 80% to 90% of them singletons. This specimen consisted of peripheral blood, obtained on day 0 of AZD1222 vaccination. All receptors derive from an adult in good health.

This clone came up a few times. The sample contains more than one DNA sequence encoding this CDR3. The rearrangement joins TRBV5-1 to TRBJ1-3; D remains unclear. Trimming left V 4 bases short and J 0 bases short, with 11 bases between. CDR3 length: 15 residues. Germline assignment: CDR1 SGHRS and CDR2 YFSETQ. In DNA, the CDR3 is TGCGCCAGCAGCCTAGACGGGAACTCTGGAAACACCATATATTTT. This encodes CASSLDGNSGNTIYF.

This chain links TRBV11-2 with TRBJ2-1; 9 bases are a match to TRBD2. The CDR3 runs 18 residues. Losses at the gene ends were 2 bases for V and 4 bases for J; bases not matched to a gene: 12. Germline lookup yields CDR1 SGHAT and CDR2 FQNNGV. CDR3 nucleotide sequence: TGTGCCAGCAGCTTACGGGGAGGGCTAGCGGGGCTTTACAATGAGCAGTTCTTC. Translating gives CASSLRGGLAGLYNEQFF.

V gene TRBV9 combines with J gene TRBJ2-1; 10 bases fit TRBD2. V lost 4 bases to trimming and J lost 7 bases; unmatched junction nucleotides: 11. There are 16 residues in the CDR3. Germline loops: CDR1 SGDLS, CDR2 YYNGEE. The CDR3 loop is CASSPRGEREGNEQFF. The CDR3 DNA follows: TGTGCCAGCAGCCCCAGAGGGGAGCGGGAGGGAAATGAGCAGTTCTTC.

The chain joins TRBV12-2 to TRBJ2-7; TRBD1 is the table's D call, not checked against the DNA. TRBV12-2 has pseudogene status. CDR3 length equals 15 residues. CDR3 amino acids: CASRLGGQPAYEQYF. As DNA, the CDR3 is TGTGCAAGTCGCTTAGGGGGGCAACCCGCCTACGAGCAGTACTTC.

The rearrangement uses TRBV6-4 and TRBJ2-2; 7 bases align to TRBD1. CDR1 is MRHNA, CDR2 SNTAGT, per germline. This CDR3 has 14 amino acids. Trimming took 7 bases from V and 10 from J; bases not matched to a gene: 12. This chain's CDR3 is CASKVQGSAEELFF. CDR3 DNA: TGTGCCAGCAAGGTACAGGGGTCGGCTGAGGAGCTGTTTTTT.

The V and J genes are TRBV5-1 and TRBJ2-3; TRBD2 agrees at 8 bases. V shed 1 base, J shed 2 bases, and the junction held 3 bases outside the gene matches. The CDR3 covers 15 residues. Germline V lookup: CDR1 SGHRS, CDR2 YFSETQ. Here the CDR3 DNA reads TGCGCCAGCAGCTTGCAAGCGGGGGACACAGATACGCAGTATTTT. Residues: CASSLQAGDTDTQYF.

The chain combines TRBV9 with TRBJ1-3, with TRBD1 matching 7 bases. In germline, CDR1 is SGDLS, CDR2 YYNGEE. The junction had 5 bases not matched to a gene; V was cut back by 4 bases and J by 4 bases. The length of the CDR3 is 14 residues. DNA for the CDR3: TGTGCCAGCAGCAACGACAGGGAAGGAAACACCATATATTTT. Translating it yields CASSNDREGNTIYF.

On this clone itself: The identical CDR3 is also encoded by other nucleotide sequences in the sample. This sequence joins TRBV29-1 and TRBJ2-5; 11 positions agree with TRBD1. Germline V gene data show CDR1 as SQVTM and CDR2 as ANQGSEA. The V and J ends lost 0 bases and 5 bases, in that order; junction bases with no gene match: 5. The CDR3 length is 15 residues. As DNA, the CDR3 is TGCAGCGTTGAAGATCTGGGACAGGGGGTGGAGACCCAGTACTTC. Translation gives CSVEDLGQGVETQYF. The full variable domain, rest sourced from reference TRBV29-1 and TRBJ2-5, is SAVISQKPSRDICQRGTSLTIQCQVDSQVTMMFWYRQQPGQSLTLIATANQGSEATYESGFVIDKFPISRPNLTFSTLTVSNMSPEDSSIYLCSVEDLGQGVETQYFGPGTRLLVL.

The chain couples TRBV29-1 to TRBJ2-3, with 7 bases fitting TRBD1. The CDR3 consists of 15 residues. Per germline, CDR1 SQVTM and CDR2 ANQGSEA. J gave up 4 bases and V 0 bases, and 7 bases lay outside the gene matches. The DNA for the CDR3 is TGCAGCGTTGAAGAATGGGAACAGGGGCCAGATACGCAGTATTTT. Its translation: CSVEEWEQGPDTQYF.

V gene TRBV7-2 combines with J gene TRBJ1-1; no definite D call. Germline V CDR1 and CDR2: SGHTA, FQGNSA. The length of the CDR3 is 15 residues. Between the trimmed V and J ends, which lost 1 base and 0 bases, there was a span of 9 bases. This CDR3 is CASSLGQFVNTEAFF. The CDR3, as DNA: TGTGCCAGCAGCTTAGGGCAATTCGTGAACACTGAAGCTTTCTTT.

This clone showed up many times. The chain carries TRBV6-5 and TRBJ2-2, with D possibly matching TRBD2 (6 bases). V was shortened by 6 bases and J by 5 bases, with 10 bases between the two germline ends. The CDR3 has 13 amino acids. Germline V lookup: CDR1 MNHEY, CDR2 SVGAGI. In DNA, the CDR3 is TGTGCCAGCAGAAGCGCGGGAACCGGGGAGCTGTTTTTT. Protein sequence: CASRSAGTGELFF.

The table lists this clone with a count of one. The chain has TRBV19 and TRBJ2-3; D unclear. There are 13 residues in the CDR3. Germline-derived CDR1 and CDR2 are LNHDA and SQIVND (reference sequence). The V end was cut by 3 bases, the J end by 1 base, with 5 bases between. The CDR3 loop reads CASSILGTDTQYF. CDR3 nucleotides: TGTGCCAGTAGTATCCTGGGCACAGATACGCAGTATTTT. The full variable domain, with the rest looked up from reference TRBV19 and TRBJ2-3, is DGGITQSPKYLFRKEGQNVTLSCEQNLNHDAMYWYRQDPGQGLRLIYYSQIVNDFQKGDIAEGYSVSREKKESFPLTVTSAQKNPTAFYLCASSILGTDTQYFGPGTRLTVL.

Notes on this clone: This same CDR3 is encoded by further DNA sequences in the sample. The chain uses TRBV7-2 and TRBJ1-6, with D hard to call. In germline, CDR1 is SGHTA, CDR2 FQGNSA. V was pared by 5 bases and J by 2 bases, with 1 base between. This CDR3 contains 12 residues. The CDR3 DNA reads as TGTGCCAGCAGCCCCTATAATTCACCCCTCCACTTT. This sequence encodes CASSPYNSPLHF.

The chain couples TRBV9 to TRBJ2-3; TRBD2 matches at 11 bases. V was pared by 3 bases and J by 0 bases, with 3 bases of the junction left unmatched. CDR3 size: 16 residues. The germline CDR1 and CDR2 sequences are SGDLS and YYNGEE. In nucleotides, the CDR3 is TGTGCCAGCAGCGCCGGGACTAGCGGAAGCACAGATACGCAGTATTTT. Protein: CASSAGTSGSTDTQYF.

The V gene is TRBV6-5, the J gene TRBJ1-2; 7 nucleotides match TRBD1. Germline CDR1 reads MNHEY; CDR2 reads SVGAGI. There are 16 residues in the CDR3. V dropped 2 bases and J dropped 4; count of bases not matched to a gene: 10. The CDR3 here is CASSYRDRSWVYGYTF. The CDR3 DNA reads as TGTGCCAGCAGTTACCGGGACAGATCTTGGGTCTATGGCTACACCTTC.

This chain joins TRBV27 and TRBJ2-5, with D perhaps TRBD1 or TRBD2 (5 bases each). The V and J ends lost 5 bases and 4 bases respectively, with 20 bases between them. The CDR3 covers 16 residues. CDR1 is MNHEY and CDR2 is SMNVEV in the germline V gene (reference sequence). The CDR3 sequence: CASSVNLPGGRETQYF. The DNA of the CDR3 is TGTGCCAGCAGTGTCAACCTTCCTGGGGGTAGAGAGACCCAGTACTTC.

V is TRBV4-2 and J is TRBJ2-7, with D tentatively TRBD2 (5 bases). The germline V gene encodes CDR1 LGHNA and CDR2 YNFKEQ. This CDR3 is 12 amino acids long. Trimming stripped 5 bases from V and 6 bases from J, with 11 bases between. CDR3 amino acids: CASSYTGSEQYF. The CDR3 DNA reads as TGTGCCAGCAGCTATACGGGAAGCGAGCAGTACTTC.

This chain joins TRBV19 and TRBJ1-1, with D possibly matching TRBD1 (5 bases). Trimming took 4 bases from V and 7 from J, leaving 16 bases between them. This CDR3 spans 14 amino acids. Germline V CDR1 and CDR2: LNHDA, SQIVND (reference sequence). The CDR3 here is CASSNRDLFLEAFF. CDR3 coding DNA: TGTGCCAGTAGTAACCGGGACTTATTCCTTGAAGCTTTCTTT.

CDR3 DNA: TGCAGTGCTAGTCCAGGCTTATATAATTCACCCCTCCACTTT. Amino acids: CSASPGLYNSPLHF. The chain recombines TRBV20-1 with TRBJ1-6, with no clear D. V was trimmed by 3 bases and J by 4 bases, leaving 10 bases between them. The CDR3 is 14 amino acids. Germline CDR1 reads DFQATT; CDR2 reads SNEGSKA (reference sequence).

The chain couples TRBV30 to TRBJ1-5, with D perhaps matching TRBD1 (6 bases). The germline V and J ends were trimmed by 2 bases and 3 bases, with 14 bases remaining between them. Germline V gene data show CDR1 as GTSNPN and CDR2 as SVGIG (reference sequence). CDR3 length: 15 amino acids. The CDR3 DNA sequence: TGTGCCTGGAGTTACCGGGACACCATCAATCAGCCCCAGCATTTT. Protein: CAWSYRDTINQPQHF. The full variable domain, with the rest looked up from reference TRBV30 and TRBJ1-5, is SQTIHQWPATLVQPVGSPLSLECTVEGTSNPNLYWYRQAAGRGLQLLFYSVGIGQISSEVPQNLSASRPQDRQFILSSKKLLLSDSGFYLCAWSYRDTINQPQHFGDGTRLSIL.

The CDR3 bases are TGTGCCAGCAGTGGAGCAGGGGGCGCGTATTCACCCCTCCACTTT. It yields the protein CASSGAGGAYSPLHF. The rearrangement uses TRBV2 and TRBJ1-6; the match to TRBD1 covers 8 bases. Germline V gives CDR1 SNHLY, CDR2 FYNNEI. This CDR3 has 15 amino acids. The V gene end was trimmed by 4 bases and the J gene end by 8 bases; junction bases not matched to a gene: 7.

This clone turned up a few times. CDR3: CAISSSLFTGNTEAFF. The DNA for the CDR3 is TGTGCCATCAGTTCCTCTCTCTTCACGGGAAACACTGAAGCTTTCTTT. V gene TRBV10-3 combines with J gene TRBJ1-1, with D unclear. From germline, CDR1 is ENHRY and CDR2 SYGVKD. The V end was cut by 5 bases, the J end by 2 bases, with 18 bases between. CDR3 size: 16 residues.

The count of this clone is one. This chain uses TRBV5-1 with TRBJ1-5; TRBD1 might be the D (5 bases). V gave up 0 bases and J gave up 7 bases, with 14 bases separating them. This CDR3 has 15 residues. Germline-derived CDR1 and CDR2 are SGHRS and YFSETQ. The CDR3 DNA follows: TGCGCCAGCAGCTTGGATGGGGCCCAGGAACAGCCCCAGCATTTT. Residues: CASSLDGAQEQPQHF.

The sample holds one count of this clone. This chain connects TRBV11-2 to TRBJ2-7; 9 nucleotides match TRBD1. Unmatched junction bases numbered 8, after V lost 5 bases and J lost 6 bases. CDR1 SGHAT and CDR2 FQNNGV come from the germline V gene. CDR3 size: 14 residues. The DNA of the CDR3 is TGTGCCAGCAGCGAAAACAGGGGGCACATCGAGCAGTACTTC. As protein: CASSENRGHIEQYF.

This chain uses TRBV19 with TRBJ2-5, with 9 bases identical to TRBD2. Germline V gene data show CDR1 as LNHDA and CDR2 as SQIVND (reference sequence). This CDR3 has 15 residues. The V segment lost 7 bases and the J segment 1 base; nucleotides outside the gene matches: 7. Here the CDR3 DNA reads TGTGCCAGTAATACTATGACTAGCGGCCAAGAGACCCAGTACTTC. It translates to CASNTMTSGQETQYF.